The present entry profiles one T cell receptor beta chain with its context. The antigen remains unidentified. The data belong to a study of T cell responses to AZD1222 COVID-19 vaccine. Across the study: Pooled in the analysis were second doses at about 4 or about 12 weeks. Regarding the study as a whole: At 160-218 and 743-854, vaccine-associated CD4 TCRs were dominant, and they spanned spike. Baseline seropositivity occurred in only six AZD1222 recipients.

Data came from immunoSEQ multiplex PCR; TCRdb stores just in-frame clones and leaves some out. The sample records 70,000 to 90,000 clones, 90% being singletons. The TCR was taken from an adult in good health. The specimen was peripheral blood, collected on day 0 of AZD1222 vaccination.

CDR3 protein: CASTEDGATNEKLFF. In DNA form, the CDR3 reads TGTGCCAGCACGGAAGACGGTGCAACTAATGAAAAACTGTTTTTT. The rearrangement joins TRBV2 to TRBJ1-4, with D unresolved. CDR3 length: 15 residues. Between the trimmed V and J ends, which lost 7 bases and 0 bases, there was a span of 12 bases. Germline V lookup: CDR1 SNHLY, CDR2 FYNNEI.